The 28 T cell receptor beta chains presented below share a single source sample, sequenced in a study of blood T cells in healthy people across ages (dated by TCRdb to between 2015 and 2017). The method was 5' RACE. The sequencer was an Illumina HiSeq 2500. A second 7 to 11 cycle PCR used a sample-barcoded 5' primer and a J-beta primer mix. TCRdb itself trimmed the public reads at Q25 with fastp, ran MiXCR and retained productive beta chains. Each CDR3 protein appears once, grouped with its most common genes and DNA. The sample includes hundreds of thousands of distinct CDR3 sequences, with roughly 64% observed a single time. The ten top clones hold 20% to 25% of the sample. Specimen: blood. The receptor source for this set is a man between 25 and 39 years old in good health.

V usage is TRBV7-7 and J usage is TRBJ2-5, with no clear D. The CDR3 is 13 residues long. V lost 2 bases to trimming and J lost 2 bases, with 6 bases between them. Germline CDR1 reads SSHAT; CDR2 reads FNYEAQ (reference sequence). The CDR3 is CASSLSQQETQYF. The DNA for the CDR3 is TGTGCCAGCAGCTTAAGTCAACAAGAGACCCAGTACTTC. The whole variable domain, remainder taken from reference TRBV7-7 and TRBJ2-5, is GAGVSQSPRYKVTKRGQDVTLRCDPISSHATLYWYQQALGQGPEFLTYFNYEAQPDKSGLPSDRFSAERPEGSISTLTIQRTEQRDSAMYRCASSLSQQETQYFGPGTRLLVL.

A single count supports this clonotype. Relative to the germline gene, one junction end is altered; a read error may explain this. The genes are TRBV10-3 and TRBJ2-7; tentatively, D is TRBD2 (5 bases). Germline V lookup: CDR1 ENHRY, CDR2 SYGVKD. The CDR3 spans 13 residues. For the CDR3, the DNA is TGTGCCGTCAGTCGACCTGAGGCGGGTGAGCAGTACTTC. Encoded protein: CAVSRPEAGEQYF.

This clonotype came up a few times. The V gene is TRBV5-1, the J gene TRBJ2-1; D uncertain. The CDR3 runs 13 residues. The germline V and J ends were trimmed by 0 bases and 10 bases, with 11 bases remaining between them. CDR1 is SGHRS and CDR2 is YFSETQ in the germline V gene. The CDR3 nucleotides read TGCGCCAGCAGCTTGGCCTATCAAAGCGAGCAGTTCTTC. Translated: CASSLAYQSEQFF.

The CDR3 reads CASSPGLVYEQYF. CDR3 DNA sequence: TGTGCCAGCAGCCCGGGACTAGTCTACGAGCAGTACTTC. The V call is TRBV7-9, the J call TRBJ2-7, with 8 bases aligning to TRBD2. Losses at the gene ends were 5 bases for V and 3 bases for J; bases not matched to a gene: 3. The CDR3 consists of 13 residues. CDR1 SEHNR and CDR2 FQNEAQ come from the germline V gene (reference sequence).

This sequence joins TRBV29-1 and TRBJ2-6, with TRBD2 as a possible D gene (5 bases). V lost 0 bases and J 2 bases, leaving 17 bases between the germline ends. The CDR3 spans 18 residues. Per germline, CDR1 SQVTM and CDR2 ANQGSEA. The DNA for the CDR3 is TGCAGCGTTGAAGATCCTGGCACCCGAGGGCCTGGGGCCAACGTCCTGACTTTC. This sequence encodes CSVEDPGTRGPGANVLTF.

This clonotype came up a few times. This chain links TRBV2 with TRBJ2-5, with D maybe TRBD1 (5 bases). The CDR3 covers 11 residues. With 8 bases removed from V and 11 bases from J, the gap between germline ends came to 15 bases. Per germline, CDR1 SNHLY and CDR2 FYNNEI. The CDR3 here is CASLDSVRQYF. The DNA for the CDR3 is TGTGCCAGCTTAGACAGCGTAAGACAGTACTTC.

This clonotype was counted only a few times. V and J are TRBV10-3 and TRBJ2-7; 7 positions agree with TRBD2. Germline CDR1 and CDR2: ENHRY and SYGVKD. Trimming removed 7 bases from V and 2 bases from J; junction bases left unmatched: 5. The CDR3 is 13 residues long. In nucleotides, the CDR3 is TGTGCCATCACGAGCAGCGGGGCCTACGAGCAGTACTTC. It specifies CAITSSGAYEQYF.

The chain is built from TRBV25-1 and TRBJ1-1; 9 nucleotides align to TRBD1. V lost 5 bases and J lost 2; bases outside the gene matches: 6. Germline loops: CDR1 MGHDK, CDR2 SYGVNS. The CDR3 is 15 amino acids. Written as DNA, the CDR3 is TGTGCCAGCAGTATAATACAGGGGGCTAACACTGAAGCTTTCTTT. Translating it yields CASSIIQGANTEAFF.

This rearrangement joins TRBV18 to TRBJ2-1; D is uncertain. The CDR3 loop spans 15 amino acids. The V end was cut by 2 bases, the J end by 5 bases, with 13 bases between. Germline V gives CDR1 KGHSH, CDR2 LQKENI. In nucleotides, the CDR3 is TGTGCCAGCTCACCAGGCCCGCCTTCCAACAATGAGCAGTTCTTC. It translates to CASSPGPPSNNEQFF.

The V gene is TRBV12-5, the J gene TRBJ2-5; 11 nucleotides line up with TRBD1. The DNA end lines up better with TRBJ2-7; the J call may be wrong. The CDR3 is 15 amino acids. Germline CDR1 is LGHNT and CDR2 is FRNRAP. The CDR3 sequence: CASGPAGTGGNEQYF. In DNA, the CDR3 is TGTGCTAGTGGTCCTGCCGGGACAGGGGGAAACGAGCAGTACTTC.

The gene calls are TRBV25-1 and TRBJ2-6, with D uncertain. V was cut by 6 bases and J by 0 bases, with 9 bases left in between. The CDR3 consists of 15 residues. CDR1 is MGHDK, CDR2 SYGVNS, per germline. The CDR3 DNA is TGTGCCAGCAGCGGCGAACCCTCTGGGGCCAACGTCCTGACTTTC. As protein: CASSGEPSGANVLTF.

The gene calls are TRBV6-2 or TRBV6-3 and TRBJ2-4; TRBD2 is a possible D gene (5 bases). The J call may be mistaken, given a closer DNA end match to TRBJ2-5. This CDR3 comprises 13 residues. Germline CDR1 MNHEY, CDR2 SVGEGT. The DNA for the CDR3 is TGTGCCAGCAGTGCTGCGGGTACAGAGACCCAGTACTTC. It is translated as CASSAAGTETQYF.

V usage is TRBV2 and J usage is TRBJ2-1; tentatively, D is TRBD1 or TRBD2 (5 bases each). Trimming cost V 5 bases and J 8 bases, with 10 bases left between them. Germline V lookup: CDR1 SNHLY, CDR2 FYNNEI. The CDR3 spans 12 residues. The DNA of the CDR3 is TGTGCCAGCAGTCGTCAGGGAGATGAGCAGTTCTTC. Its translation: CASSRQGDEQFF.

This CDR3 is CASSHSRSGSLGEQYF. CDR3 nucleotides: TGTGCCAGCAGCCACTCCAGAAGCGGGAGTTTAGGCGAGCAGTACTTC. The chain recombines TRBV9 with TRBJ2-4; TRBD2 agrees at 8 bases. The J call may be incorrect, as the DNA end agrees better with TRBJ2-7. This CDR3 has 16 amino acids. The V gene's germline CDR1 is SGDLS and CDR2 YYNGEE.

The V and J genes are TRBV7-9 and TRBJ2-7, with D possibly matching TRBD2 (7 bases). The J call may be mistaken, given a closer DNA end match to TRBJ2-5. Germline V gene sequence: CDR1 SEHNR, CDR2 FQNEAQ (reference sequence). The CDR3 extends over 19 amino acids. Here the CDR3 reads CASSYRGWGGWSPSETQYF. The CDR3 coding sequence is TGTGCCAGCAGCTACCGGGGCTGGGGGGGCTGGTCGCCGTCGGAGACCCAGTACTTC.

This chain joins TRBV29-1 and TRBJ1-4; a weak D match, TRBD1 (5 bases). The germline CDR1 and CDR2 sequences are SQVTM and ANQGSEA. The CDR3 is 13 amino acids. Between the trimmed V and J ends, which lost 6 bases and 8 bases, there was a span of 16 bases. The CDR3 nucleotides read TGCAGCGTCGGACGGGGGGAACGCGAAAAACTGTTTTTT. It specifies CSVGRGEREKLFF. Supplemented by reference TRBV29-1 and TRBJ1-4, the full variable domain reads SAVISQKPSRDICQRGTSLTIQCQVDSQVTMMFWYRQQPGQSLTLIATANQGSEATYESGFVIDKFPISRPNLTFSTLTVSNMSPEDSSIYLCSVGRGEREKLFFGSGTQLSVL.

There are a few counts of this clonotype. The CDR3 nucleotides are TGCGCCAGCAGCCGCTCTTTGAGCGGGAGTATGTATGAGCAGTTCTTC. Protein sequence: CASSRSLSGSMYEQFF. The chain combines TRBV5-1 with TRBJ2-1; 8 positions match TRBD2. CDR1 is SGHRS, CDR2 YFSETQ, per germline. The J segment lost 8 bases and the V segment lost 4 bases, leaving 14 bases of the junction unmatched. CDR3 length: 16 amino acids.

In its sample, this clonotype was seen a few times. The junction does not match germline at one end; this may be a read error. The rearrangement uses TRBV7-7 and TRBJ2-1; D may correspond to TRBD1 or TRBD2 (5 bases each). In germline, CDR1 is SSHAT, CDR2 FNYEAQ (reference sequence). The length of the CDR3 is 12 residues. The DNA for the CDR3 is TGTGCTAGCATCAGAGGTCGGGACGAGCAGTTCTTC. Its protein is CASIRGRDEQFF.

This clonotype was detected once. The chain carries TRBV9 and TRBJ2-3; D is perhaps TRBD1 or TRBD2 (6 bases each). With 2 bases removed from V and 0 bases from J, the gap between germline ends came to 16 bases. This CDR3 spans 17 amino acids. In germline, CDR1 is SGDLS, CDR2 YYNGEE. The CDR3 here is CASSVGGGRGSTDTQYF. The CDR3 coding sequence is TGTGCCAGCAGCGTCGGGGGAGGCAGGGGAAGCACAGATACGCAGTATTTT.

This clonotype came up once. This chain links TRBV5-6 with TRBJ2-7, with D perhaps matching TRBD2 (7 bases). Trimming removed 4 bases from V and 5 bases from J, with 19 bases in between. CDR1 and CDR2 from the germline V gene are SGHDT and YYEEEE. The CDR3 spans 15 residues. The chain's CDR3 is CASSHLGGLGNEQYF. CDR3 bases: TGTGCCAGCAGCCACCTGGGGGGGCTGGGGAACGAGCAGTACTTC.

The CDR3: CASSLSRNREGGETQYF. The DNA for the CDR3 is TGTGCCAGCAGCTTAAGCAGGAACAGGGAAGGGGGAGAGACCCAGTACTTC. The rearrangement uses TRBV7-2 and TRBJ2-5; D possibly corresponds to TRBD1 (6 bases). The V end lost 2 bases, the J end lost 4 bases, and 20 bases lay between the germline ends. This CDR3 contains 17 residues. Germline assignment: CDR1 SGHTA and CDR2 FQGNSA.

The chain combines TRBV3-1 with TRBJ2-1; weak D call: TRBD2 (7 bases). V dropped 2 bases and J dropped 12 bases, with 20 bases sitting between them. The CDR3 runs to 15 residues. The germline V gene encodes CDR1 LGHDT and CDR2 YNNKEL (reference sequence). CDR3 in amino acids: CASSQMAAGAPGQFF. CDR3 in DNA: TGTGCCAGCAGCCAAATGGCGGCGGGGGCCCCGGGGCAGTTCTTC.

In its sample, this clonotype was seen a few times. V is TRBV5-1 and J is TRBJ2-5; no reliable D call. Looked up from germline, CDR1 is SGHRS and CDR2 is YFSETQ. Trimming stripped 0 bases from V and 2 bases from J, with 11 bases between. CDR3 length equals 15 residues. CDR3 sequence (DNA): TGCGCCAGCAGCTTGGGCCAGAGAAGTCAAGAGACCCAGTACTTC. Protein product: CASSLGQRSQETQYF.

V is TRBV4-3 and J is TRBJ2-7, with 9 bases matching TRBD1. The CDR3 is made up of 17 amino acids. V gave up 4 bases and J gave up 7 bases; unmatched junction bases: 17. From germline, CDR1 is LGHNA and CDR2 YSLEER. CDR3 nucleotide sequence: TGCGCCAGCAGCCCGTCTACCGGGACAGGGTCGGTCCATGAGCAGTACTTC. It translates to CASSPSTGTGSVHEQYF.

This clonotype was observed a single time. This sequence joins TRBV6-5 and TRBJ2-3; tentative D call: TRBD2 (5 bases). The CDR3 is 15 residues long. V gave up 5 bases and J gave up 5 bases, with 17 bases separating them. The germline CDR1 and CDR2 sequences are MNHEY and SVGAGI. The CDR3 protein is CASSRPSLGQDTQYF. The CDR3 nucleotides read TGTGCCAGCAGTAGACCGTCACTAGGGCAAGATACGCAGTATTTT.

This clonotype was picked up a small number of times. The rearrangement joins TRBV5-1 to TRBJ2-3; D may be TRBD2 (6 bases). V lost 6 bases and J lost 1, with 15 bases in between. The CDR3 is 15 amino acids. CDR1 is SGHRS and CDR2 is YFSETQ in the germline V gene. CDR3 bases: TGCGCCAGCACCCGATCTGGCGGGGGCACAGATACGCAGTATTTT. Its protein is CASTRSGGGTDTQYF.

Comment on this clonotype: Compared with germline, one end of the junction differs, possibly owing to a read error. The CDR3 loop is CSVELADSTETQYF. In DNA, the CDR3 is TGCAGCGTTGAGCTAGCGGATAGCACAGAGACGCAGTATTTT. V is TRBV29-1 and J is TRBJ2-3; the match to TRBD2 covers 7 bases. CDR3 size: 14 residues. CDR1 is SQVTM and CDR2 is ANQGSEA in the germline V gene.

This clonotype was recorded only once. An end of the junction differs from the germline gene, which may be a read error. This rearrangement joins TRBV28 to TRBJ2-5, with D perhaps TRBD1 (6 bases). The V gene's germline CDR1 is MDHEN and CDR2 SYDVKM. CDR3 length equals 18 residues. The CDR3 is CACSFSPRAGAYQETQYF. The CDR3 DNA follows: TGTGCCTGCAGTTTCTCGCCCCGGGCAGGGGCTTACCAAGAGACCCAGTACTTC.